Listed below are T cell receptor beta chains from one sample, sequenced in a study of cytomegalovirus exposure and HLA in healthy donors. Using immunoSEQ multiplex PCR, the repertoire was profiled, and TCRdb retains in-frame clones only, with some absent. The table shows tens of thousands of clones, with approximately 79% occurring only once. Specimen: PBMCs. These receptors were obtained from a man aged 30-40 years in good health and CMV-seronegative. CDR3s include the opening cysteine and the closing phenylalanine or tryptophan. Expanded clones are given a class, and other clones once, few, many or no size at all.

clone_size | cdr3_length | j_call | v_call | cdr3_aa
NA | 14 | TRBJ2-1 | TRBV4-3 | CASTPGHHYNEQFF
NA | 14 | TRBJ1-6 | TRBV27 | CASSALQGNSPLHF
few | 15 | TRBJ2-1 | TRBV5-4 | CASSTGQGGHNEQFF
NA | 12 | TRBJ2-7 | TRBV5-1 | CASSSDSYEQYF
few | 14 | TRBJ2-1 | TRBV5-1 | CASSLGTQGDEQFF
NA | 13 | TRBJ1-6 | TRBV7-2 | CASSLDRGSPLHF
NA | 13 | TRBJ1-2 | TRBV19 | CASSVTTGEGYTF
NA | 13 | TRBJ2-3 | TRBV6-5 | CASSYRGQGQQYF
NA | 13 | TRBJ1-1 | TRBV29-1 | CSVAQGGLTEAFF
NA | 10 | TRBJ2-3 | TRBV20-1 | CSARIRVQYF
NA | 15 | TRBJ1-1 | TRBV6-5 | CASSYSTGADTEAFF
NA | 14 | TRBJ2-4 | TRBV2 | CASSGRQGKNIQYF
NA | 15 | TRBJ1-5 | TRBV9 | CASSVEDGGNQPQHF
few | 15 | TRBJ1-5 | TRBV27 | CASSSREGARSNQHF
NA | 15 | TRBJ2-5 | TRBV6-6 | CASRVSGGYQETQYF
once | 15 | TRBJ2-1 | TRBV5-1 | CASSLVLQSYNEQFF
NA | 13 | TRBJ2-5 | TRBV18 | CASSLGGKETQYF
NA | 15 | TRBJ1-2 | TRBV9 | CASSVGTGTGYGYTF
few | 14 | TRBJ1-6 | TRBV6-1 | CASSGDFGLSPLHF
NA | 13 | TRBJ2-5 | TRBV7-3 | CASSGHREETQYF
NA | 12 | TRBJ1-2 | TRBV6-1 | CASQGAGYGYTF
NA | 14 | TRBJ1-4 | TRBV30 | CAWSGQGQVEKLFF
few | 15 | TRBJ1-1 | TRBV7-9 | CASTILTGRNTEAFF
NA | 13 | TRBJ1-1 | TRBV2 | CAEVQSMNTEAFF
NA | 21 | TRBJ2-5 | TRBV14 | CASSQVSGWQGAKQDQETQYF
NA | 13 | TRBJ2-7 | TRBV2 | CASSETIPYEQYF
NA | 16 | TRBJ2-5 | TRBV11-3 | CASSLSAGPYQETQYF
few | 16 | TRBJ1-4 | TRBV6-1 | CASSEGTGFINEKLFF
NA | 17 | TRBJ1-6 | TRBV5-1 | CASSLAGQGRYNSPLHF
NA | 14 | TRBJ2-1 | TRBV13 | CASSQQGANNEQFF
NA | 16 | TRBJ1-2 | TRBV4-2 | CASSYQAQSQTDGYTF
NA | 16 | TRBJ1-5 | TRBV6-1 | CASSEAAQPFHQPQHF
NA | 15 | TRBJ2-7 | TRBV10-3 | CAISAVGQGDHEQYF
NA | 14 | TRBJ2-7 | TRBV7-9 | CASTPTGASDEQYF
NA | 16 | TRBJ1-1 | TRBV5-4 | CASSQTGGGVNTEAFF
NA | 15 | TRBJ2-5 | TRBV6-1 | CASSSGLGFLETQYF
NA | 13 | TRBJ1-2 | TRBV5-4 | CASSPGQNYGYTF
NA | 16 | TRBJ2-4 | TRBV28 | CASSFALAGAKNIQYF
NA | 15 | TRBJ2-1 | TRBV6-5 | CASSYHTGQFNEQFF
NA | 13 | TRBJ2-3 | TRBV7-2 | CASSLGGAGTQYF
NA | 15 | TRBJ1-1 | TRBV6-5 | CASSYQGRMNTEAFF
NA | 15 | TRBJ2-7 | TRBV12-5 | CASGPGTGGSYEQYF
NA | 15 | TRBJ1-5 | TRBV19 | CASSLQTGGKQPQHF
few | 15 | TRBJ1-2 | TRBV2 | CASSVGRDASYGYTF
few | 12 | TRBJ1-2 | TRBV6-1 | CASRRQGRGYTF
NA | 17 | TRBJ1-1 | TRBV14 | CASSRAPVIGLYTEAFF
NA | 17 | TRBJ2-7 | TRBV7-9 | CASSFRGVVLGSYEQYF
NA | 16 | TRBJ1-1 | TRBV7-6 | CASSLGGRVGDGEAFF
once | 14 | TRBJ2-1 | TRBV25-1 | CASSVRQSYDEQFF
NA | 14 | TRBJ2-7 | TRBV28 | CASSYPPPGNEQYF